This TCR beta chain was sequenced during a study of cytomegalovirus exposure and HLA in healthy donors. Study-wide results and caveats: Researchers reported in a later analysis that a missense DCLRE1C variant was tied to TCR beta V- and J-gene trimming. Later findings reportedly placed an Asian-associated ancestry cluster below the roughly 670-donor mean for N-insertions.

V was trimmed by 3 bases and J by 2 bases, leaving 14 bases between them. The CDR3 covers 16 residues. Per germline, CDR1 LNHDA and CDR2 SQIVND (reference sequence). The PCR employed 60 Vbeta primers together with 13 Jbeta primers. Some clones are missing from TCRdb's copy, which holds only in-frame ones; the method was immunoSEQ multiplex PCR. The sample consists of roughly 180,000 clones, 75% to 90% of them appearing once. As for this clone: What it binds is unknown.

This chain uses TRBV19 with TRBJ1-3; perhaps TRBD1 as D (6 bases). The sequence was collected from a man between 18 and 29 years old in good health and CMV-seropositive. The sample comprised PBMCs. The CDR3: CASSMLGAGAGNTIYF. The DNA of the CDR3 is TGTGCCAGTAGTATGTTGGGGGCCGGGGCTGGAAACACCATATATTTT. The full variable domain, rest sourced from reference TRBV19 and TRBJ1-3, is DGGITQSPKYLFRKEGQNVTLSCEQNLNHDAMYWYRQDPGQGLRLIYYSQIVNDFQKGDIAEGYSVSREKKESFPLTVTSAQKNPTAFYLCASSMLGAGAGNTIYFGEGSWLTVV.